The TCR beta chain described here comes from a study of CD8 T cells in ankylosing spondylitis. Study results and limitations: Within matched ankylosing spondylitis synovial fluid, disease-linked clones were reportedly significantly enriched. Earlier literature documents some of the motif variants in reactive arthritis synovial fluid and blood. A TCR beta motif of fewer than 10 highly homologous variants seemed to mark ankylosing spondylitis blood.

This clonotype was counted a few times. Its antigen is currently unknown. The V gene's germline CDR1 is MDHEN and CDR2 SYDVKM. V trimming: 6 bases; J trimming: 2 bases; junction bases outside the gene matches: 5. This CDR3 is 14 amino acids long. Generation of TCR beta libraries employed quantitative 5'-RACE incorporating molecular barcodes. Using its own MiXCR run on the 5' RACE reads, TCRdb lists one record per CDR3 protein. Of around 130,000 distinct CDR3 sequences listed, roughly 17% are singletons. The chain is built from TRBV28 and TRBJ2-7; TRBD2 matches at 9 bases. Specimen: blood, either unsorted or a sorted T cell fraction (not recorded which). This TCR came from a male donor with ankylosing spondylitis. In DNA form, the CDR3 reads TGTGCCAGCAGCATACTAGCGGGCGCCTACGAGCAGTACTTC. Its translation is CASSILAGAYEQYF.